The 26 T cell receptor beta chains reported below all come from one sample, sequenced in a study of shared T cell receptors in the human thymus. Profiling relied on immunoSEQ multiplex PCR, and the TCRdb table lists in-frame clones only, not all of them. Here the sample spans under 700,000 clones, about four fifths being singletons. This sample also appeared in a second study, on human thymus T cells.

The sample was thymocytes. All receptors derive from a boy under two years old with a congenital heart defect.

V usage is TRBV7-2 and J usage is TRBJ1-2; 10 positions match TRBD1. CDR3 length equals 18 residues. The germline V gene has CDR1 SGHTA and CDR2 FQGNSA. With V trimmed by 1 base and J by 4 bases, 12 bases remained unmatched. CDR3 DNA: TGTGCCAGCAGCTTAGGGCGGGACAGGGGTCATCTCAGCTATGGCTACACCTTC. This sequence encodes CASSLGRDRGHLSYGYTF.

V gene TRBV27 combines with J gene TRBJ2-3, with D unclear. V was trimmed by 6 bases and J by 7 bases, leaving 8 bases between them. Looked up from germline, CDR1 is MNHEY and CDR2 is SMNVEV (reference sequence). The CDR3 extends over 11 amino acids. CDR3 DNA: TGTGCCAGCAGGGAGACGAATACGCAGTATTTT. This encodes CASRETNTQYF.

The CDR3 region is CASQRETDTQYF. For the CDR3, the DNA is TGCGCCAGCCAGCGGGAGACAGATACGCAGTATTTT. The chain combines TRBV10-2 with TRBJ2-3, with 8 bases aligning to TRBD2. V lost 8 bases, J lost 3 bases, and 1 base stayed unmatched. The length of the CDR3 is 12 residues. Germline CDR1 WSHSY, CDR2 SAAADI.

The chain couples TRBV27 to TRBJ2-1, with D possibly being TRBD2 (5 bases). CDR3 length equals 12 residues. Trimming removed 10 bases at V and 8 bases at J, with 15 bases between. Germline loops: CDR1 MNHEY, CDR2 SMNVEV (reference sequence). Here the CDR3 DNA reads TGTGCCACCTCTGGTAGCGACGATGAGCAGTTCTTC. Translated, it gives CATSGSDDEQFF.

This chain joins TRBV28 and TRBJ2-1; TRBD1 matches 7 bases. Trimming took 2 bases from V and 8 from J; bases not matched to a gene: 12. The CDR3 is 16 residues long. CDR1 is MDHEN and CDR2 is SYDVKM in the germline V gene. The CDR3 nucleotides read TGTGCCAGCAGTTTAAGCAGACAGGGATTTAACCATGAGCAGTTCTTC. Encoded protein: CASSLSRQGFNHEQFF.

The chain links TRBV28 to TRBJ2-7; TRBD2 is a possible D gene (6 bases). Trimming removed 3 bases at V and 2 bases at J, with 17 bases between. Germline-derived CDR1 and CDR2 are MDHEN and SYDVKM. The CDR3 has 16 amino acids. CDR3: CASSLEGPGLAYEQYF. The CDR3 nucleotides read TGTGCCAGCAGTTTGGAGGGACCGGGACTGGCCTACGAGCAGTACTTC.

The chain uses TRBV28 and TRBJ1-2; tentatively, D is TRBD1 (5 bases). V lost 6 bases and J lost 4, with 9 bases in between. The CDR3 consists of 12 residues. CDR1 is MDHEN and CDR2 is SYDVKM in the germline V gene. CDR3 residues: CASSHRIYGYTF. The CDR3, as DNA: TGTGCCAGCAGCCACAGGATCTATGGCTACACCTTC.

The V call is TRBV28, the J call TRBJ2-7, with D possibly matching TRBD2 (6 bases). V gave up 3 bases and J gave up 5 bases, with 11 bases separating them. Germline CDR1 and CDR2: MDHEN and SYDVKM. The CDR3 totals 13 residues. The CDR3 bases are TGTGCCAGCAGTTTGCCACTAGCTGACGAGCAGTACTTC. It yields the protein CASSLPLADEQYF.

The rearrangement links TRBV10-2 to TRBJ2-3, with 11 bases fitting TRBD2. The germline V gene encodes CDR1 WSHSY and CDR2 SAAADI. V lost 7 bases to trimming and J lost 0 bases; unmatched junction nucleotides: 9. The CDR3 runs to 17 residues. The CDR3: CASTSGRPVFSTDTQYF. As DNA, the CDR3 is TGCGCCAGCACTAGCGGGAGGCCGGTCTTTAGCACAGATACGCAGTATTTT.

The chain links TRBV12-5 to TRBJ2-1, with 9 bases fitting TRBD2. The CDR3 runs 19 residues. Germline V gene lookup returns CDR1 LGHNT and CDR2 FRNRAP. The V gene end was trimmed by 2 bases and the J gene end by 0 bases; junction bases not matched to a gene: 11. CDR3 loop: CASGLKGLAYNTSYNEQFF. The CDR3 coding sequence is TGTGCTAGTGGTTTGAAGGGACTAGCATATAATACCTCCTACAATGAGCAGTTCTTC.

CDR3 region: CASSYWGQGAIEQYF. The CDR3 bases are TGTGCCAGCAGTTACTGGGGACAGGGGGCGATCGAGCAGTACTTC. This chain joins TRBV6-5 and TRBJ2-7, with 12 bases matching TRBD1. The junction had 4 bases not matched to a gene; V was cut back by 1 base and J by 6 bases. Germline V gene data show CDR1 as MNHEY and CDR2 as SVGAGI. The CDR3 extends over 15 amino acids.

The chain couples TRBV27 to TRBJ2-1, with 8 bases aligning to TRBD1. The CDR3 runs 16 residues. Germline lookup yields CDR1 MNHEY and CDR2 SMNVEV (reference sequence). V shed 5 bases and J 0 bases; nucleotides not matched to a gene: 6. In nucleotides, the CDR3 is TGTGCCAGCAGTCCTCCCGACAGGGGCTCCTACAATGAGCAGTTCTTC. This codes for CASSPPDRGSYNEQFF.

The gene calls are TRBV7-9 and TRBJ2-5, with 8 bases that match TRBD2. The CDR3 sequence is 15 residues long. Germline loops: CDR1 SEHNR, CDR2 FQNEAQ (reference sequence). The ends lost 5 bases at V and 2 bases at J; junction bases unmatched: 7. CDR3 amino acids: CASSSSGTSQETQYF. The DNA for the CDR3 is TGTGCCAGCAGCAGCTCCGGGACTAGTCAAGAGACCCAGTACTTC.

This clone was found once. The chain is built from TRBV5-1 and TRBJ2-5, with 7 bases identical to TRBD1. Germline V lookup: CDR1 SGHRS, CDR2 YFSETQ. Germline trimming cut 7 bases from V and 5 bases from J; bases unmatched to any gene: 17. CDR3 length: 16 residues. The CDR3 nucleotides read TGCGCCAGCGGATTCGAGAAGGGACAGTTGGGGGAGACCCAGTACTTC. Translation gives CASGFEKGQLGETQYF.

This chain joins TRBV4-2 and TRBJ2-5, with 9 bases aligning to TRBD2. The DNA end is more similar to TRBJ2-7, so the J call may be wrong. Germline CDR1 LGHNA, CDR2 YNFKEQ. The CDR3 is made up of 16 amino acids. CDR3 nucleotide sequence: TGTGCCAGCAGCCAAGACGCCCCGGGACTAGCTCTCGAGCAGTACTTC. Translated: CASSQDAPGLALEQYF.

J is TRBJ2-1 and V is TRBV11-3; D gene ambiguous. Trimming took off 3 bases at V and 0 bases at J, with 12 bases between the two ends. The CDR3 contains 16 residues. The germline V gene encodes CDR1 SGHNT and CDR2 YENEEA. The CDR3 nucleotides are TGTGCCAGCAGCTTCCTTGTAATTAGCTCCTACAATGAGCAGTTCTTC. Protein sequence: CASSFLVISSYNEQFF.

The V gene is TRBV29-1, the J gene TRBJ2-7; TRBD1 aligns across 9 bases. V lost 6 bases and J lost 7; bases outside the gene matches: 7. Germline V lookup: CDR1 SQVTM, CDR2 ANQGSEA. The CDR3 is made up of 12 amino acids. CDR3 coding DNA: TGCAGCGTCCTGGACAGGGGAAGAGAGCAGTACTTC. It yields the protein CSVLDRGREQYF.

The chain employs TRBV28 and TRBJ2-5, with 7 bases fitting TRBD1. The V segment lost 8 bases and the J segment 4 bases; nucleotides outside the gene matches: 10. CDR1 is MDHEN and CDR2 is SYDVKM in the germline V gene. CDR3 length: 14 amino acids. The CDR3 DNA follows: TGTGCCAGCTCCCACTCACAGGGGAGAGAGACCCAGTACTTC. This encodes CASSHSQGRETQYF.

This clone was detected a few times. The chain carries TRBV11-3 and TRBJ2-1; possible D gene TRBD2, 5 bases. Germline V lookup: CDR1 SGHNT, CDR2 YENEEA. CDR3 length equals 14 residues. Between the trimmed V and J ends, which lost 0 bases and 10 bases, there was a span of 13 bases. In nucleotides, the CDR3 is TGTGCCAGCAGCTTAGAATGGAGGTCCAGGGAGCAGTTCTTC. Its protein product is CASSLEWRSREQFF.

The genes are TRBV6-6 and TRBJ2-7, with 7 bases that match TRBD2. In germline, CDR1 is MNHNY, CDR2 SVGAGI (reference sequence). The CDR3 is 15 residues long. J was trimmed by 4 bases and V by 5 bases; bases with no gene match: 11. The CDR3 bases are TGTGCCAGCAGTCTCGAGCGGGACTGGGGGTACGAGCAGTACTTC. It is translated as CASSLERDWGYEQYF.

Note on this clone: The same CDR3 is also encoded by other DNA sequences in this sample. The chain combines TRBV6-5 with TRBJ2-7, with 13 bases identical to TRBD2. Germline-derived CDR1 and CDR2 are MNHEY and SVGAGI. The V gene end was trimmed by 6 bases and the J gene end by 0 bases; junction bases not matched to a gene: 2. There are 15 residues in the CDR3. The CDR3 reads CASSRTSGSSYEQYF. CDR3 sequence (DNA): TGTGCCAGCAGCAGGACTAGCGGGAGCTCCTACGAGCAGTACTTC.

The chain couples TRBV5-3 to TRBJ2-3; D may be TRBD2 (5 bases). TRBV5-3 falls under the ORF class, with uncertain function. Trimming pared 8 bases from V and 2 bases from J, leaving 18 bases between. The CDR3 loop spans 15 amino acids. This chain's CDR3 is CASSPEVGDTDTQYF. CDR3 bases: TGTGCCAGTTCCCCGGAGGTTGGGGACACAGATACGCAGTATTTT.

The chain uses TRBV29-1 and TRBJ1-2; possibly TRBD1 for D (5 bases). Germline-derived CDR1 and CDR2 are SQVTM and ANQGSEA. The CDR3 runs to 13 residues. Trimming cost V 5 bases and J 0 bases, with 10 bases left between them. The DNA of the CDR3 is TGCAGCGTTCAGGGTCACCCTAACTATGGCTACACCTTC. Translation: CSVQGHPNYGYTF.

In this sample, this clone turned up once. The chain's CDR3 is CASRLAGYNEQFF. The CDR3 coding sequence is TGCGCCAGCAGACTAGCGGGATACAATGAGCAGTTCTTC. This rearrangement joins TRBV10-2 to TRBJ2-1, with 10 positions matching TRBD2. Per the germline V gene, CDR1 is WSHSY and CDR2 is SAAADI. V lost 6 bases, J lost 4 bases, and 0 bases stayed unmatched. The CDR3 is 13 residues long.

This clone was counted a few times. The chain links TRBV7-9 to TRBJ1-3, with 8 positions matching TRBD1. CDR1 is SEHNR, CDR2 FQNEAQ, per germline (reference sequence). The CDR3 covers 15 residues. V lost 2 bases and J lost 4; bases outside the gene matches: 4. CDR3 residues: CASSLQGARGNTIYF. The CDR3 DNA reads TGTGCCAGCAGCTTACAGGGGGCGCGAGGAAACACCATATATTTT.

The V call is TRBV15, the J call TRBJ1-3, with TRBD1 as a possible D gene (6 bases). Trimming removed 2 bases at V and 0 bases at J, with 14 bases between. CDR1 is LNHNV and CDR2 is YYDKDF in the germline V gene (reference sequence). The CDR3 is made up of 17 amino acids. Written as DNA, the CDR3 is TGTGCCACCAGCAGAACTCCGGACAGCGTCTCTGGAAACACCATATATTTT. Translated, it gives CATSRTPDSVSGNTIYF.